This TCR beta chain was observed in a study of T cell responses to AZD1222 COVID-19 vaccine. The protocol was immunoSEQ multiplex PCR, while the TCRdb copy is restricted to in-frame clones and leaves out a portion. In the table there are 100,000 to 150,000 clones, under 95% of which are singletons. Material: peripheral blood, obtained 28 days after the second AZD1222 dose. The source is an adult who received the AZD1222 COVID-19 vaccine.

The CDR3 protein is CASVRDRGNYGYTF. The CDR3 nucleotides read TGTGCCAGCGTCCGGGACAGGGGGAACTATGGCTACACCTTC. The V and J genes are TRBV10-3 and TRBJ1-2, with TRBD1 matching over 11 bases. Trimming removed 10 bases from V and 2 bases from J; junction bases left unmatched: 6. Germline V gives CDR1 ENHRY, CDR2 SYGVKD. The CDR3 consists of 14 residues.